In its sample, the clone carrying this T cell receptor (beta chain) was seen many times. Its specificity is unknown. Library preparation (for TCRbeta) was performed with unique molecular identifiers. TCRdb reanalysed the PCR reads using MiXCR and keeps one entry per CDR3 protein. The repertoire has about 78,000 distinct CDR3 sequences, 13% to 15% of them found once; the top ten carry 25% to 30%. Germline CDR1 SGHDT, CDR2 YYEEEE. Trimming left V 3 bases short and J 7 bases short, with 10 bases between. The CDR3 is made up of 13 amino acids. The data were obtained in a study of T-cell reconstitution after alpha-beta-depleted transplantation in children. Study outcomes and limitations: One year post-transplant, T-cell counts and diversity were largely derived from T cells produced anew.

The source is a male patient aged 2 to 10 who had a stem cell transplant for acute lymphoblastic leukemia, so the T cells may come from the graft donor. The sequencing here drew on PBMCs, mostly from graft donor cells, taken 180 days after TCRalphabeta/CD19-depleted stem cell transplant. The chain combines TRBV5-6 with TRBJ2-2; D gene uncertain. CDR3 loop: CASSWGVNGELFF. The CDR3 DNA reads as TGTGCCAGCAGCTGGGGTGTTAACGGGGAGCTGTTTTTT.